This T cell receptor beta chain was retrieved from a study of liver allograft versus peripheral blood T cells. Background on the study: Intrahepatic T cell receptor repertoires from transplanted livers were compared against repertoires in recipients' peripheral blood.

TCRdb reprocessed the reads via MiXCR and lists one record per CDR3 protein. The sample has about 3,000 distinct CDR3 sequences, less than 15% seen once. Germline CDR1 is LNHDA and CDR2 is SQIVND (reference sequence). This CDR3 has 14 residues. General study findings and limits: There were reportedly differences between T cell receptor repertoires inside liver allografts and those in peripheral blood.

By sample fraction, this clonotype is medium-sized (0.01 to 0.1%). Its specificity is unknown. V usage is TRBV19 and J usage is TRBJ2-7, with 9 nucleotides matching TRBD1. The J call may be in error: the DNA end matches TRBJ2-4 better. The receptor was isolated from a human patient who had a liver transplant. Some T cells may be graft donor cells. CDR3 DNA sequence: TGTGCCAGTAGTGGGGACAGGGAGCGCAACATTCAGTACTTC. It encodes CASSGDRERNIQYF.